This note documents a single T cell receptor beta chain sequence. Method: immunoSEQ multiplex PCR; TCRdb's copy keeps in-frame clones and lacks some. The sample records approximately 160,000 clones, around 91% being singletons. This entry is derived from a study of T cell responses to AZD1222 COVID-19 vaccine. The germline V and J ends were trimmed by 7 bases and 3 bases, with 16 bases remaining between them. Germline V gives CDR1 MNHEY, CDR2 SMNVEV (reference sequence). This CDR3 is 14 amino acids long. The chain combines TRBV27 with TRBJ2-7; weak D call: TRBD1 (6 bases). Sequences were derived from peripheral blood, sampled on day 0 of AZD1222 vaccination. The TCR sequence derives from an adult in good health. The CDR3: CASKPGTTNYEQYF. The CDR3 coding sequence is TGTGCCAGCAAACCGGGGACAACCAACTACGAGCAGTACTTC.